These 28 T cell receptor beta chains were all obtained from the same sample, sequenced in a study of blood T cell repertoires in COVID-19. Sequenced by immunoSEQ multiplex PCR; TCRdb stores in-frame clones only, minus some. The table lists 260,000 or so clones, approximately 88% of them singletons. The source material was peripheral blood. The origin of the receptors is a human donor in a cohort sampled during active COVID-19.

The chain joins TRBV28 to TRBJ2-1, with 10 bases that match TRBD2. The CDR3 extends over 16 amino acids. Germline V CDR1 and CDR2: MDHEN, SYDVKM. J gave up 7 bases and V 3 bases, and 9 bases lay outside the gene matches. CDR3 nucleotide sequence: TGTGCCAGCAGTTTGGCTAGCGGGAGCTGGTTGAATGAGCAGTTCTTC. Translating gives CASSLASGSWLNEQFF.

The chain uses TRBV19 and TRBJ1-3, with 11 bases aligning to TRBD1. The CDR3 sequence is 17 residues long. J gave up 0 bases and V 5 bases, and 6 bases lay outside the gene matches. CDR1 LNHDA and CDR2 SQIVND come from the germline V gene (reference sequence). The CDR3 DNA is TGTGCCAGTAGTGCGGGACAGGGGGTCCGCTCTGGAAACACCATATATTTT. It specifies CASSAGQGVRSGNTIYF. Full variable domain (outside the CDR3, taken from reference TRBV19 and TRBJ1-3): DGGITQSPKYLFRKEGQNVTLSCEQNLNHDAMYWYRQDPGQGLRLIYYSQIVNDFQKGDIAEGYSVSREKKESFPLTVTSAQKNPTAFYLCASSAGQGVRSGNTIYFGEGSWLTVV.

The chain combines TRBV6-2 or TRBV6-3 with TRBJ2-2; 7 bases match TRBD1. The CDR3 length is 15 residues. Germline CDR1 is MNHEY and CDR2 is SVGEGT. V dropped 2 bases and J dropped 5; count of bases not matched to a gene: 5. CDR3 sequence reads: CASSYEGAITGELFF. The CDR3 DNA reads TGTGCCAGCAGTTACGAGGGGGCAATTACCGGGGAGCTGTTTTTT.

The J gene is TRBJ1-1, the V gene TRBV11-2; D may be TRBD1 (6 bases). The V and J ends lost 3 bases and 7 bases respectively, with 9 bases between them. The CDR3 is 12 residues long. CDR1 and CDR2 (germline): SGHAT, FQNNGV. The DNA for the CDR3 is TGTGCCAGCAGCTTGGGGGCTCTTGAAGCTTTCTTT. Its protein product is CASSLGALEAFF.

The chain couples TRBV29-1 to TRBJ2-7, with TRBD1 as a possible D gene (5 bases). The germline gives CDR1 SQVTM, CDR2 ANQGSEA. This CDR3 comprises 12 residues. V lost 4 bases to trimming and J lost 3 bases, with 10 bases between them. DNA of the CDR3: TGCAGCGTTGCATCGCAGGGCTACGAGCAGTACTTC. This encodes CSVASQGYEQYF.

This chain connects TRBV6-5 to TRBJ2-7, with D possibly TRBD1 on 6 matching bases. Trimming removed 0 bases at V and 2 bases at J, with 14 bases between. This CDR3 contains 16 residues. Germline CDR1 and CDR2: MNHEY and SVGAGI. The CDR3 DNA reads TGTGCCAGCAGTTACTCGTACAGGGCATCCACCTACGAGCAGTACTTC. As protein: CASSYSYRASTYEQYF.

The chain links TRBV23-1 to TRBJ2-2; 8 bases align to TRBD1. TRBV23-1 is flagged as an ORF with uncertain function. V trimming: 6 bases; J trimming: 3 bases; junction bases outside the gene matches: 12. The CDR3 sequence is 17 residues long. The CDR3 sequence: CASSLAHRTGHTGELFF. The CDR3 coding sequence is TGCGCCAGCAGCCTAGCTCACCGGACAGGGCACACCGGGGAGCTGTTTTTT.

This clone occurred once. The V and J genes are TRBV3-1 (or the pseudogene TRBV3-2) and TRBJ2-5; D is undetermined. The CDR3 runs 14 residues. Germline CDR1 reads LGHDT; CDR2 reads YNNKEL (reference sequence). Trimming removed 0 bases at V and 3 bases at J, with 8 bases between. The CDR3 is CASSQDAAKETQYF. CDR3 DNA sequence: TGTGCCAGCAGCCAAGATGCAGCGAAAGAGACCCAGTACTTC.

The chain links TRBV30 to TRBJ1-2, with 7 positions matching TRBD1. This CDR3 has 14 amino acids. Trimming at V came to 7 bases and at J to 2 bases, leaving 10 bases not matched to a gene. Germline CDR1 is GTSNPN and CDR2 is SVGIG (reference sequence). CDR3 DNA sequence: TGTGCCTTAACCGGGACAGTTCGAAACTATGGCTACACCTTC. As protein: CALTGTVRNYGYTF.

This clone was found once. The V and J genes are TRBV3-1 (or the pseudogene TRBV3-2) and TRBJ2-7; tentatively, D is TRBD1 (6 bases). The length of the CDR3 is 16 residues. V lost 0 bases and J lost 0, with 12 bases in between. CDR1 and CDR2 (germline): LGHDT, YNNKEL (reference sequence). DNA of the CDR3: TGTGCCAGCAGCCAAGATCCCACAGGGTACTCCTACGAGCAGTACTTC. Its protein is CASSQDPTGYSYEQYF.

This clone was picked up a small number of times. V and J are TRBV29-1 and TRBJ1-1; 9 bases agree with TRBD1. CDR1 SQVTM and CDR2 ANQGSEA come from the germline V gene. This CDR3 has 13 residues. V was pared by 6 bases and J by 3 bases, with 5 bases of the junction left unmatched. CDR3: CSVPDRGDTEAFF. CDR3 nucleotides: TGCAGCGTCCCGGACAGGGGAGACACTGAAGCTTTCTTT.

V usage is TRBV6-5 and J usage is TRBJ2-7; TRBD2 aligns across 8 bases. The V gene's germline CDR1 is MNHEY and CDR2 SVGAGI. V lost 0 bases to trimming and J lost 4 bases; unmatched junction nucleotides: 5. The CDR3 totals 15 residues. This chain's CDR3 is CASSYSLQRGYEQYF. The CDR3 nucleotides read TGTGCCAGCAGTTACTCGTTACAGCGGGGGTACGAGCAGTACTTC.

For the CDR3, the DNA is TGTGCCAGCAGCCCAGTAGGGAGCGGGGGTCCCTACGAGCAGTACTTC. Translation: CASSPVGSGGPYEQYF. The rearrangement links TRBV11-2 to TRBJ2-7; 8 bases are shared with TRBD2. This CDR3 is 16 amino acids long. Germline-derived CDR1 and CDR2 are SGHAT and FQNNGV. V lost 5 bases to trimming and J lost 2 bases; unmatched junction nucleotides: 11.

The rearrangement uses TRBV9 and TRBJ2-7; D is possibly TRBD1 (5 bases). Germline CDR1 SGDLS, CDR2 YYNGEE. CDR3 size: 12 residues. Between the trimmed V and J ends, which lost 2 bases and 6 bases, there was a span of 9 bases. This chain's CDR3 is CASSVTDGEQYF. The CDR3 DNA follows: TGTGCCAGCAGCGTGACAGACGGCGAGCAGTACTTC.

The rearrangement uses TRBV5-6 and TRBJ2-3, with 11 bases identical to TRBD2. This CDR3 comprises 17 residues. Trimming at V came to 1 base and at J to 3 bases, leaving 7 bases not matched to a gene. Germline assignment: CDR1 SGHDT and CDR2 YYEEEE. This chain's CDR3 is CASSLPFTSGGTDTQYF. The DNA of the CDR3 is TGTGCCAGCAGCTTGCCCTTTACTAGCGGGGGTACAGATACGCAGTATTTT. The full variable domain, its missing parts supplied by reference TRBV5-6 and TRBJ2-3, is DAGVTQSPTHLIKTRGQQVTLRCSPKSGHDTVSWYQQALGQGPQFIFQYYEEEERQRGNFPDRFSGHQFPNYSSELNVNALLLGDSALYLCASSLPFTSGGTDTQYFGPGTRLTVL.

This chain joins TRBV5-4 and TRBJ1-2, with 7 bases lining up with TRBD1. Germline V gene sequence: CDR1 SGHNT, CDR2 YYREEE (reference sequence). V lost 4 bases, J lost 4 bases, and 19 bases stayed unmatched. The CDR3 loop spans 18 amino acids. The CDR3 DNA is TGTGCCAGCAGCCGGCGTCCGGGACAGTCGGGTCCCCTCTATGGCTACACCTTC. It is translated as CASSRRPGQSGPLYGYTF.

The rearrangement joins TRBV4-3 to TRBJ1-1; D is possibly TRBD1 (5 bases). Germline CDR1 LGHNA, CDR2 YSLEER. V lost 1 base, J lost 0 bases, and 18 bases lay in between. The CDR3 totals 18 residues. The CDR3 loop is CASSQAFGGVGVNTEAFF. The CDR3 coding sequence is TGCGCCAGCAGCCAAGCCTTTGGCGGGGTAGGGGTGAACACTGAAGCTTTCTTT.

V is TRBV7-9 and J is TRBJ1-4; possible D gene TRBD1, 5 bases. Germline V gene data show CDR1 as SEHNR and CDR2 as FQNEAQ (reference sequence). The CDR3 spans 16 residues. Trimming removed 7 bases at V and 3 bases at J, with 18 bases between. The CDR3 is CASTMLGRPSNEKLFF. CDR3 bases: TGTGCCAGCACCATGTTGGGGCGTCCATCTAATGAAAAACTGTTTTTT.

The chain uses TRBV19 and TRBJ2-3; D gene unclear. CDR3 length equals 15 residues. Trimming pared 8 bases from V and 0 bases from J, leaving 15 bases between. Germline V gene data show CDR1 as LNHDA and CDR2 as SQIVND (reference sequence). CDR3 residues: CASQPQSDSTDTQYF. CDR3 coding DNA: TGTGCCAGTCAGCCCCAAAGCGATAGCACAGATACGCAGTATTTT.

V usage is TRBV5-4 and J usage is TRBJ1-2, with 10 bases that match TRBD1. In germline, CDR1 is SGHNT, CDR2 YYREEE (reference sequence). The CDR3 length is 19 residues. J gave up 2 bases and V 5 bases, and 18 bases lay outside the gene matches. The CDR3 region has the DNA TGTGCCAGCAGACCCCTTTTGTTTTTACTGACAGGGGGCAACTATGGCTACACCTTC. Translating gives CASRPLLFLLTGGNYGYTF.

The CDR3 DNA follows: TGTGCCACCAGCCGCACGGCGGGGGGGAGTTACGAGCAGTACTTC. Protein product: CATSRTAGGSYEQYF. The chain carries TRBV15 and TRBJ2-7; 9 positions agree with TRBD2. V shed 5 bases and J 4 bases; nucleotides not matched to a gene: 9. The CDR3 consists of 15 residues. Germline loops: CDR1 LNHNV, CDR2 YYDKDF (reference sequence).

This chain connects TRBV5-6 to TRBJ1-5, with a possible D match to TRBD1 (6 bases). CDR3 length equals 15 residues. The germline V and J ends were trimmed by 1 base and 4 bases, with 12 bases remaining between them. The germline CDR1 and CDR2 sequences are SGHDT and YYEEEE. This CDR3 is CASSLSPGVNQPQHF. The CDR3 DNA reads TGTGCCAGCAGCTTGTCGCCAGGGGTAAATCAGCCCCAGCATTTT. The full variable domain, its missing parts supplied by reference TRBV5-6 and TRBJ1-5, is DAGVTQSPTHLIKTRGQQVTLRCSPKSGHDTVSWYQQALGQGPQFIFQYYEEEERQRGNFPDRFSGHQFPNYSSELNVNALLLGDSALYLCASSLSPGVNQPQHFGDGTRLSIL.

The chain couples TRBV5-4 to TRBJ1-4; D gene ambiguous. V was shortened by 0 bases and J by 8 bases, with 8 bases between the two germline ends. Germline assignment: CDR1 SGHNT and CDR2 YYREEE (reference sequence). The CDR3 is made up of 13 amino acids. The CDR3 sequence: CASSLERSEKLFF. The CDR3 DNA reads TGTGCCAGCAGCTTGGAAAGGAGCGAAAAACTGTTTTTT.

The J gene is TRBJ1-4, the V gene TRBV10-3; D is possibly TRBD1 (6 bases). V was pared by 10 bases and J by 5 bases, with 11 bases between. The CDR3 covers 12 residues. From germline, CDR1 is ENHRY and CDR2 SYGVKD. This CDR3 reads CASQGLNEKLFF. The CDR3 DNA sequence: TGTGCCAGCCAGGGGTTAAATGAAAAACTGTTTTTT.

CDR3 in amino acids: CASRHTLTKQETQYF. The DNA of the CDR3 is TGTGCCAGCAGACACACCTTAACGAAGCAAGAGACCCAGTACTTC. V usage is TRBV6-5 and J usage is TRBJ2-5; D unclear. The CDR3 spans 15 residues. CDR1 is MNHEY, CDR2 SVGAGI, per germline. V lost 6 bases, J lost 2 bases, and 16 bases lay in between.

J is TRBJ2-7 and V is TRBV9; no reliable D call. The CDR3 loop spans 13 amino acids. With 0 bases removed from V and 2 bases from J, the gap between germline ends came to 6 bases. The V gene's germline CDR1 is SGDLS and CDR2 YYNGEE. The CDR3 is CASSVDPTYEQYF. The CDR3 DNA reads TGTGCCAGCAGCGTAGATCCTACCTACGAGCAGTACTTC.

The chain links TRBV5-4 to TRBJ2-7; 9 bases align to TRBD2. Germline assignment: CDR1 SGHNT and CDR2 YYREEE (reference sequence). The CDR3 has 15 residues. With V trimmed by 3 bases and J by 4 bases, 8 bases remained unmatched. CDR3 DNA: TGTGCCAGCAGCTCTAGCCCTAGCGGGGTTTACGAGCAGTACTTC. Amino acids: CASSSSPSGVYEQYF. Based on the CDR3 plus reference TRBV5-4 and TRBJ2-7, the full variable domain is ETGVTQSPTHLIKTRGQQVTLRCSSQSGHNTVSWYQQALGQGPQFIFQYYREEENGRGNFPPRFSGLQFPNYSSELNVNALELDDSALYLCASSSSPSGVYEQYFGPGTRLTVT.

This rearrangement joins TRBV24-1 to TRBJ2-3, with 7 bases aligning to TRBD1. The CDR3 spans 17 residues. V lost 3 bases to trimming and J lost 4 bases; unmatched junction nucleotides: 12. Germline assignment: CDR1 KGHDR and CDR2 SFDVKD. In nucleotides, the CDR3 is TGTGCCACCAGTGATCCCTATCACGGACAGGTGCCAGATACGCAGTATTTT. This encodes CATSDPYHGQVPDTQYF.